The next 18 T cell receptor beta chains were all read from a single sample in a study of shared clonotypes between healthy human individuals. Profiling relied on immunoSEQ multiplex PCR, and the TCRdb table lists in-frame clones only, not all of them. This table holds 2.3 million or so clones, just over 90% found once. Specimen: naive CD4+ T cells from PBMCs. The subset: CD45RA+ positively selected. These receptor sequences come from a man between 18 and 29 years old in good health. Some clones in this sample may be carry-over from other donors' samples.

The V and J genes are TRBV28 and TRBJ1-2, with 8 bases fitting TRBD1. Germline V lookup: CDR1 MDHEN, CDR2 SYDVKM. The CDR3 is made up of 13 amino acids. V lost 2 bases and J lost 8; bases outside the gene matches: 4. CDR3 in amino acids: CASSLPDRGGYTF. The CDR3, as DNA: TGTGCCAGCAGTTTACCCGACAGGGGCGGCTACACCTTC.

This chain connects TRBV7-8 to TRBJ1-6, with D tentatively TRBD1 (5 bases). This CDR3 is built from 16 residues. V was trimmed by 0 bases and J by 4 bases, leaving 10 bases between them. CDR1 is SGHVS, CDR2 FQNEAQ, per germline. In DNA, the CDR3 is TGTGCCAGCAGCTTAGCCTTTTGGGGGTATAATTCACCCCTCCACTTT. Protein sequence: CASSLAFWGYNSPLHF.

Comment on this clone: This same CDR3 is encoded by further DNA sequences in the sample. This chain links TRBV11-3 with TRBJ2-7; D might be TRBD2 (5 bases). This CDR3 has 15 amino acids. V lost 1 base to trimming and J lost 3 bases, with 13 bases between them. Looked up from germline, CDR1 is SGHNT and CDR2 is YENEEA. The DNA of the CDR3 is TGTGCCAGCAGCTTAGGTGGCGGGCCCTACTACGAGCAGTACTTC. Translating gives CASSLGGGPYYEQYF.

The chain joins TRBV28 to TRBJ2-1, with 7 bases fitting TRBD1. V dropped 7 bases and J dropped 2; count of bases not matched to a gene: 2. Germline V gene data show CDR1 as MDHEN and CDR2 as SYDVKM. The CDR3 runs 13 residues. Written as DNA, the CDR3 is TGTGCCAGCAAGGGACAGACCTACAATGAGCAGTTCTTC. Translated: CASKGQTYNEQFF. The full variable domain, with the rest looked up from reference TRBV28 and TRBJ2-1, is DVKVTQSSRYLVKRTGEKVFLECVQDMDHENMFWYRQDPGLGLRLIYFSYDVKMKEKGDIPEGYSVSREKKERFSLILESASTNQTSMYLCASKGQTYNEQFFGPGTRLTVL.

CDR3 loop: CASSVEGLNQPQHF. CDR3 nucleotides: TGTGCCAGCAGTGTGGAGGGACTGAATCAGCCCCAGCATTTT. The chain joins TRBV2 to TRBJ1-5; tentatively, D is TRBD1 (5 bases). This CDR3 comprises 14 residues. Trimming left V 4 bases short and J 4 bases short, with 11 bases between. CDR1 and CDR2 (germline): SNHLY, FYNNEI. Supplemented by reference TRBV2 and TRBJ1-5, the full variable domain reads EPEVTQTPSHQVTQMGQEVILRCVPISNHLYFYWYRQILGQKVEFLVSFYNNEISEKSEIFDDQFSVERPDGSNFTLKIRSTKLEDSAMYFCASSVEGLNQPQHFGDGTRLSIL.

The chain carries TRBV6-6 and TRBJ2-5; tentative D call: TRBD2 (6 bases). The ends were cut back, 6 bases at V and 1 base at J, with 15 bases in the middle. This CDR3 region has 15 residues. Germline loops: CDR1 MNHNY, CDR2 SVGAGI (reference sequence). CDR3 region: CASSRPGSGQETQYF. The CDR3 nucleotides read TGTGCCAGCAGCCGACCCGGGAGTGGCCAAGAGACCCAGTACTTC.

The CDR3 nucleotides are TGTGCCAGCAGCCAAGAGGGTTACTACAATGAGCAGTTCTTC. Translated: CASSQEGYYNEQFF. The chain uses TRBV4-2 and TRBJ2-1; D is ambiguous. Germline lookup yields CDR1 LGHNA and CDR2 YNFKEQ. Trimming left V 0 bases short and J 3 bases short, with 6 bases between. The CDR3 covers 14 residues.

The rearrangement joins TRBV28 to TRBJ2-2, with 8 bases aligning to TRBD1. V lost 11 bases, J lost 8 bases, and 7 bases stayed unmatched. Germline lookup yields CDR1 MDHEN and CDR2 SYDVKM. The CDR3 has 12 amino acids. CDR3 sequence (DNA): TGTGCCGGGACAGGACCCGGAGGGGAGCTGTTTTTT. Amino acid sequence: CAGTGPGGELFF.

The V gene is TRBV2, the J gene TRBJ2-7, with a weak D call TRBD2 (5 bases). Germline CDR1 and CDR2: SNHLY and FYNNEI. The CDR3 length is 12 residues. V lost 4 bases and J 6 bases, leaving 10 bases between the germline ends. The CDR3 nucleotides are TGTGCCAGCAGTGTGCGGGCTTCCGAGCAGTACTTC. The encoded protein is CASSVRASEQYF.

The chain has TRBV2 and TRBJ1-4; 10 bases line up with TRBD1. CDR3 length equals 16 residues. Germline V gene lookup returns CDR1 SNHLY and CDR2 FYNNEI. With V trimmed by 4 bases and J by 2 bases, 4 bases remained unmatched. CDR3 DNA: TGTGCCAGCAGTGGACAGGGGGCGTCGACTAATGAAAAACTGTTTTTT. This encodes CASSGQGASTNEKLFF.

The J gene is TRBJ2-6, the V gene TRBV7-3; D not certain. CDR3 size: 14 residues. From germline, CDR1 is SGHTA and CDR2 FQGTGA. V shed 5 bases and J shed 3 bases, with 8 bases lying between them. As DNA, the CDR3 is TGTGCCAGCAGCCAGCCTTATGGGGCCAACGTCCTGACTTTC. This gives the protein CASSQPYGANVLTF.

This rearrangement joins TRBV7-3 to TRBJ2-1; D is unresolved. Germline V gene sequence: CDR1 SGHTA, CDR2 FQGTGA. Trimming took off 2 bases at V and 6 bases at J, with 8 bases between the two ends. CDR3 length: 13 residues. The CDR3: CASSLGRPNEQFF. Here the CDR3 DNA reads TGTGCCAGCAGCTTAGGCAGACCCAATGAGCAGTTCTTC.

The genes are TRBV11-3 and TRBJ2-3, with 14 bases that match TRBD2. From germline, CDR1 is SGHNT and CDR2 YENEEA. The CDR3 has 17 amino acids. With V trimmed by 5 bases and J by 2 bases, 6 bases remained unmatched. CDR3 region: CASSDRTSGRNTDTQYF. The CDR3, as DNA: TGTGCCAGCAGCGACCGGACTAGCGGGAGGAACACAGATACGCAGTATTTT.

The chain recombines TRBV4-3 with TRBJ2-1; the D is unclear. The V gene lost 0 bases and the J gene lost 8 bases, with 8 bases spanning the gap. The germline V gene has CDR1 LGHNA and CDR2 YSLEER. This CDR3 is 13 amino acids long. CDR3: CASSQEGSDEQFF. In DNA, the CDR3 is TGCGCCAGCAGCCAAGAAGGCTCCGATGAGCAGTTCTTC.

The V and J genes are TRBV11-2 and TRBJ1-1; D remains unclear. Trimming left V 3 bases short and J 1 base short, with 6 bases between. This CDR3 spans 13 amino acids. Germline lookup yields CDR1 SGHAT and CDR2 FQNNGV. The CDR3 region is CASSFTRNTEAFF. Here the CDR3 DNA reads TGTGCCAGCAGCTTTACAAGGAACACTGAAGCTTTCTTT.

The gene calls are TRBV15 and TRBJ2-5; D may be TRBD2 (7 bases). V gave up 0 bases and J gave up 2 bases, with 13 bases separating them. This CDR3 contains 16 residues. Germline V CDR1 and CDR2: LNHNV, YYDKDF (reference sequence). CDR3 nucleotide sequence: TGTGCCACCAGCAGAGATGGGAGGGGGAATCAAGAGACCCAGTACTTC. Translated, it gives CATSRDGRGNQETQYF.

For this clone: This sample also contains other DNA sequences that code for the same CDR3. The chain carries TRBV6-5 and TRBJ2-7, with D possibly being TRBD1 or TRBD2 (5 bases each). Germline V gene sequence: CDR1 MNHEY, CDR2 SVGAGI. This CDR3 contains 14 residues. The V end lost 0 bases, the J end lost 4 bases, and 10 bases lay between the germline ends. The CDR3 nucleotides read TGTGCCAGCAGTTACTCGGCAGGGAGATACGAGCAGTACTTC. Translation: CASSYSAGRYEQYF.

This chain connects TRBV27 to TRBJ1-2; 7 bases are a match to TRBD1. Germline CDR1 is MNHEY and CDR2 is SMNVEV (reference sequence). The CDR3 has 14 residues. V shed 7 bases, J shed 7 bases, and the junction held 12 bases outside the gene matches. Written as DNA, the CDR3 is TGTGCCAGCAAATGGAGACAGGGTGGGTCTGGCTACACCTTC. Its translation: CASKWRQGGSGYTF.